The 27 T cell receptor beta chains presented below share a single source sample, sequenced in a study. Each CDR3 protein gets one entry after TCRdb re-called the 5' RACE reads with MiXCR. The sample records about 54,000 distinct CDR3 sequences, over 15% being singletons. Sequences were obtained from naive CD4+ T cells sorted from blood. Subset: naive CD4+ T cells, CD4+CD45RA+CD25-. The receptors shown here come from a female donor with breast cancer.

This clonotype was counted at least ten times. The CDR3 region is CASSFSLHSFSYNEQFF. CDR3 nucleotides: TGTGCCAGCAGTTTTTCCCTCCATTCTTTCTCCTACAATGAGCAGTTCTTC. The chain carries TRBV12-3 or TRBV12-4 and TRBJ2-1, with unresolved D. V dropped 3 bases and J dropped 0 bases, with 15 bases sitting between them. This CDR3 comprises 17 residues.

The chain carries TRBV5-1 and TRBJ1-2; D possibly corresponds to TRBD1 (6 bases). Deletions cut 2 bases from V and 8 bases from J, with 10 bases between. Per the germline V gene, CDR1 is SGHRS and CDR2 is YFSETQ. The length of the CDR3 is 12 residues. CDR3 nucleotide sequence: TGCGCCAGCAGCTTACAGGGTTCCGGCTACACCTTC. Its protein is CASSLQGSGYTF.

This clonotype occurred a few times. The chain links TRBV7-2 to TRBJ2-7, with D maybe TRBD2 (7 bases). Germline loops: CDR1 SGHTA, CDR2 FQGNSA. The CDR3 contains 14 residues. The V end was cut by 2 bases, the J end by 6 bases, with 14 bases between. The CDR3, as DNA: TGTGCCAGCAGCTTATCGGGGGGCGGGTGCGAGCAGTACTTC. As protein: CASSLSGGGCEQYF.

In this sample, this clonotype turned up a few times. The V and J genes are TRBV7-2 and TRBJ2-3, with a tentative D call TRBD2 (5 bases). This CDR3 is 16 amino acids long. Germline values: CDR1 SGHTA, CDR2 FQGNSA. The ends were cut back, 1 base at V and 1 base at J, with 12 bases in the middle. In nucleotides, the CDR3 is TGTGCCAGCAGCTTAGGTGTCGGACTGGGCACAGATACGCAGTATTTT. As protein: CASSLGVGLGTDTQYF.

The chain is built from TRBV4-1 and TRBJ1-5; D unresolved. This CDR3 comprises 13 residues. CDR1 is MGHRA and CDR2 is YSYEKL in the germline V gene. Deletions cut 0 bases from V and 7 bases from J, with 7 bases between. This CDR3 is CASSQEWNQPQHF. The DNA of the CDR3 is TGCGCCAGCAGCCAAGAGTGGAACCAGCCCCAGCATTTT.

The count of this clonotype is one. With a much larger clone just one base away, this may be a read error. The CDR3 nucleotides read TGCAGTGCTAGCAGAGGGGGTACAGGCGAAAAACTGTTTTTT. Protein sequence: CSASRGGTGEKLFF. V usage is TRBV20-1 and J usage is TRBJ1-4; TRBD1 is a possible D gene (6 bases). Germline CDR1 DFQATT, CDR2 SNEGSKA (reference sequence). V was pared by 3 bases and J by 8 bases, with 16 bases between. The CDR3 totals 14 residues.

The V call is TRBV30, the J call TRBJ1-2; D uncertain. V lost 1 base and J 3 bases, leaving 9 bases between the germline ends. The CDR3 has 13 residues. Germline V gives CDR1 GTSNPN, CDR2 SVGIG (reference sequence). The CDR3 reads CAWSGSGYYGYTF. The CDR3 DNA follows: TGTGCCTGGAGTGGGTCGGGGTACTATGGCTACACCTTC.

This clonotype has a handful of counts. This chain joins TRBV5-1 and TRBJ2-7; 7 nucleotides agree with TRBD2. V was clipped by 0 bases and J by 3 bases; unmatched bases: 15. From germline, CDR1 is SGHRS and CDR2 YFSETQ. The CDR3 runs 18 residues. The CDR3 nucleotides read TGCGCCAGCAGCTTGGAACCCCCAGTGGCGGGGGTTCACTACGAGCAGTACTTC. Translating gives CASSLEPPVAGVHYEQYF. Combining the CDR3 with reference TRBV5-1 and TRBJ2-7 gives the whole variable domain KAGVTQTPRYLIKTRGQQVTLSCSPISGHRSVSWYQQTPGQGLQFLFEYFSETQRNKGNFPGRFSGRQFSNSRSEMNVSTLELGDSALYLCASSLEPPVAGVHYEQYFGPGTRLTVT.

The V and J genes are TRBV5-5 and TRBJ2-2, with 8 bases aligning to TRBD1. Trimming at V came to 1 base and at J to 4 bases, leaving 3 bases not matched to a gene. In germline, CDR1 is SGHKS, CDR2 YYEKEE (reference sequence). The CDR3 has 15 amino acids. The CDR3, as DNA: TGTGCCAGCAGCTTGACAGGGGGTGGCACCGGGGAGCTGTTTTTT. Its protein is CASSLTGGGTGELFF.

This rearrangement joins TRBV7-9 to TRBJ2-3; D not certain. The CDR3 runs 12 residues. Trimming removed 5 bases at V and 2 bases at J, with 5 bases between. Per germline, CDR1 SEHNR and CDR2 FQNEAQ (reference sequence). The CDR3 region has the DNA TGTGCCAGCAGCGTACACACAGATACGCAGTATTTT. It translates to CASSVHTDTQYF. Combining the CDR3 with reference TRBV7-9 and TRBJ2-3 gives the whole variable domain DTGVSQNPRHKITKRGQNVTFRCDPISEHNRLYWYRQTLGQGPEFLTYFQNEAQLEKSRLLSDRFSAERPKGSFSTLEIQRTEQGDSAMYLCASSVHTDTQYFGPGTRLTVL.

This clonotype has ten or more counts. The genes are TRBV6-5 and TRBJ1-5; D is undetermined. The V gene's germline CDR1 is MNHEY and CDR2 SVGAGI. The CDR3 sequence is 15 residues long. V lost 2 bases to trimming and J lost 1 base, with 9 bases between them. CDR3 residues: CASSYAAQSNQPQHF. The CDR3 DNA reads TGTGCCAGCAGTTACGCGGCACAGAGCAATCAGCCCCAGCATTTT.

In the case of this clonotype: As the CDR3 is not closed by the conserved phenylalanine or tryptophan, this likely results from a read error. The rearrangement uses TRBV6-1 and TRBJ2-7, with 9 bases fitting TRBD2. The trim removed 2 bases at V and 2 bases at J, leaving 7 bases unmatched. Germline V gives CDR1 MNHNS, CDR2 SASEGT. There are 16 residues in the CDR3. CDR3 residues: CASSEMASGAPYEQYY. CDR3 DNA: TGTGCCAGCAGTGAAATGGCTAGCGGGGCCCCCTACGAGCAGTACTAC.

The table lists this clonotype with a few counts. This chain links TRBV28 with TRBJ1-6; the match to TRBD1 covers 9 bases. V was clipped by 9 bases and J by 2 bases; unmatched bases: 5. The CDR3 sequence is 15 residues long. Germline V gene sequence: CDR1 MDHEN, CDR2 SYDVKM. The CDR3 is CASWTGETYNSPLHF. In DNA form, the CDR3 reads TGTGCCAGTTGGACAGGGGAAACCTATAATTCACCCCTCCACTTT.

This clonotype was picked up many times. The gene calls are TRBV24-1 and TRBJ2-7; possible D gene TRBD1, 5 bases. In germline, CDR1 is KGHDR, CDR2 SFDVKD. The CDR3 is 13 amino acids. V dropped 5 bases and J dropped 3 bases, with 10 bases sitting between them. In nucleotides, the CDR3 is TGTGCCACCAGTGCCATAGACAGCTACGAGCAGTACTTC. Its protein product is CATSAIDSYEQYF.

The chain recombines TRBV28 with TRBJ1-2; D ambiguous. The V gene's germline CDR1 is MDHEN and CDR2 SYDVKM. The CDR3 runs 14 residues. Trimming left V 6 bases short and J 2 bases short, with 13 bases between. The DNA for the CDR3 is TGTGCCAGCAGGCCATTTATCGGGAACTATGGCTACACCTTC. It yields the protein CASRPFIGNYGYTF.

The chain employs TRBV12-3 or TRBV12-4 and TRBJ1-1; D not certain. CDR3 length equals 14 residues. V was shortened by 4 bases and J by 8 bases, with 17 bases between the two germline ends. CDR3 region: CASSSRELHIEAFF. The CDR3 DNA follows: TGTGCCAGCAGTTCCCGGGAACTCCACATCGAAGCTTTCTTT.

Points on this clonotype: This CDR3 is missing its conserved last phenylalanine or tryptophan, likely due to a read error. V and J are TRBV5-1 and TRBJ2-2; TRBD2 agrees at 7 bases. CDR3 length: 16 residues. The germline V gene encodes CDR1 SGHRS and CDR2 YFSETQ. Trimming cost V 4 bases and J 2 bases; bases outside gene matches: 8. CDR3: CASSLLPGLNTGELFC. For the CDR3, the DNA is TGCGCCAGCAGCCTCCTCCCGGGACTAAACACCGGGGAGCTGTTTTGT.

This clonotype was picked up a small number of times. A much larger clone lies a single base off, so this may be a read error. The chain employs TRBV20-1 and TRBJ1-1; D not certain. Germline CDR1 and CDR2: DFQATT and SNEGSKA (reference sequence). The CDR3 covers 15 residues. The CDR3 spells CSTSEGSLGNTEAFF. In nucleotides, the CDR3 is TGCAGTACTAGCGAAGGATCACTGGGGAACACTGAAGCTTTCTTT.

Only a few counts were recorded for this clonotype. J is TRBJ1-1 and V is TRBV20-1; D possibly corresponds to TRBD1 (5 bases). Germline V CDR1 and CDR2: DFQATT, SNEGSKA (reference sequence). The CDR3 extends over 13 amino acids. With 1 base removed from V and 8 bases from J, the gap between germline ends came to 14 bases. The CDR3 loop is CSARGHGGLEAFF. CDR3 DNA: TGCAGTGCTAGAGGCCACGGGGGACTCGAAGCTTTCTTT.

This clonotype has just a few counts. The rearrangement joins TRBV10-3 to TRBJ2-7; D possibly corresponds to TRBD2 (6 bases). The CDR3 sequence is 13 residues long. CDR1 ENHRY and CDR2 SYGVKD come from the germline V gene. The V end lost 7 bases, the J end lost 1 base, and 11 bases lay between the germline ends. DNA for the CDR3: TGTGCCATCAAGGAGGGCCTGTCCTACGAGCAGTACTTC. It specifies CAIKEGLSYEQYF.

This clonotype showed up just a few times. This chain connects TRBV27 to TRBJ2-7; D unclear. The CDR3 totals 12 residues. From germline, CDR1 is MNHEY and CDR2 SMNVEV (reference sequence). V shed 4 bases and J shed 6 bases, with 10 bases lying between them. CDR3 DNA sequence: TGTGCCAGCAGTTCTGGAGCTGGCGAGCAGTACTTC. Residues: CASSSGAGEQYF.

The chain combines TRBV6-1 with TRBJ2-3; possible D gene TRBD1, 6 bases. Looked up from germline, CDR1 is MNHNS and CDR2 is SASEGT. V was cut by 7 bases and J by 4 bases, with 15 bases left in between. The CDR3 has 14 amino acids. CDR3 nucleotides: TGTGCCAGCACCACACAGGGATCGGCAGATACGCAGTATTTT. Its protein product is CASTTQGSADTQYF.

The chain joins TRBV6-5 to TRBJ2-7, with TRBD1 as a possible D gene (6 bases). V lost 10 bases to trimming and J lost 2 bases, with 18 bases between them. The CDR3 runs to 14 residues. CDR1 MNHEY and CDR2 SVGAGI come from the germline V gene. This chain's CDR3 is CATAPGTPTYEQYF. CDR3 in DNA: TGTGCCACCGCCCCTGGGACACCAACCTACGAGCAGTACTTC.

V and J are TRBV4-1 and TRBJ2-7, with D possibly TRBD1 on 8 matching bases. Trimming stripped 4 bases from V and 4 bases from J, with 17 bases between. Germline V lookup: CDR1 MGHRA, CDR2 YSYEKL. This CDR3 region has 15 residues. The CDR3 nucleotides are TGCGCCAGCAGCCTTGGACAGGGAGGGGGTTACGAGCAGTACTTC. Its protein is CASSLGQGGGYEQYF.

This rearrangement joins TRBV5-1 to TRBJ2-4; 9 bases fit TRBD1. CDR1 is SGHRS and CDR2 is YFSETQ in the germline V gene. The CDR3 runs to 14 residues. V dropped 0 bases and J dropped 6; count of bases not matched to a gene: 1. The CDR3 loop reads CASSLEQGANIQYF. The CDR3 DNA follows: TGCGCCAGCAGCTTGGAACAGGGGGCAAACATTCAGTACTTC.

The V gene is TRBV5-1, the J gene TRBJ2-3, with TRBD2 matching over 8 bases. This CDR3 has 13 amino acids. Germline CDR1 reads SGHRS; CDR2 reads YFSETQ. With 5 bases clipped from V and 6 bases from J, the junction kept 5 bases outside the gene matches. The CDR3: CASRQRGSDTQYF. Written as DNA, the CDR3 is TGCGCCAGCAGACAGCGGGGGTCCGATACGCAGTATTTT. Supplemented by reference TRBV5-1 and TRBJ2-3, the full variable domain reads KAGVTQTPRYLIKTRGQQVTLSCSPISGHRSVSWYQQTPGQGLQFLFEYFSETQRNKGNFPGRFSGRQFSNSRSEMNVSTLELGDSALYLCASRQRGSDTQYFGPGTRLTVL.

This clonotype has a single count. The chain couples TRBV27 to TRBJ2-7; D may correspond to TRBD1 or TRBD2 (5 bases each). The CDR3 length is 13 residues. Germline V gene data show CDR1 as MNHEY and CDR2 as SMNVEV (reference sequence). V lost 4 bases to trimming and J lost 3 bases, with 10 bases between them. CDR3 DNA: TGTGCCAGCAGTTGGGGACCTCACTACGAGCAGTACTTC. Its translation is CASSWGPHYEQYF.